This passage covers 23 T cell receptor beta chains from one sample sequenced in a study of cytomegalovirus exposure and HLA in healthy donors. A multiplex PCR was run with 60 Vbeta primers and 13 Jbeta primers. The data were produced by immunoSEQ multiplex PCR, yet TCRdb's version contains in-frame clones alone and is incomplete. Of 150,000 to 200,000 clones in the sample, 84% were seen once. Sequencing was done on a sample of PBMCs. The source of these receptors is a boy younger than 18 in good health and CMV-seronegative.

The V call is TRBV28, the J call TRBJ1-2; D is ambiguous. Trimming took 6 bases from V and 4 from J, leaving 12 bases between them. Germline CDR1 reads MDHEN; CDR2 reads SYDVKM. The CDR3 has 13 residues. Here the CDR3 reads CASSYTAGYGYTF. DNA of the CDR3: TGTGCCAGCAGCTATACAGCGGGCTATGGCTACACCTTC.

The chain joins TRBV11-2 to TRBJ1-1; D possibly corresponds to TRBD1 (6 bases). The CDR3 extends over 15 amino acids. V was pared by 3 bases and J by 4 bases, with 15 bases between. Germline V gives CDR1 SGHAT, CDR2 FQNNGV. CDR3 bases: TGTGCCAGCAGCTTCGGCCAGGGGTTCAGCACTGAAGCTTTCTTT. Protein product: CASSFGQGFSTEAFF.

As regards this clone: One end of the junction fails to match germline, which may point to a read error. Other DNA sequences from this sample encode an identical CDR3 as well. The V gene is TRBV5-6, the J gene TRBJ1-2; TRBD1 might be the D (5 bases). Germline assignment: CDR1 SGHDT and CDR2 YYEEEE. The CDR3 length is 14 residues. CDR3 amino acids: CASSPDLGDYGYTF. CDR3 in DNA: TGCGCCAGCAGCCCCGACCTAGGGGACTATGGCTACACCTTC.

This clone was found a few times. The V and J genes are TRBV29-1 and TRBJ1-2; tentative D call: TRBD1 (6 bases). The CDR3 runs 12 residues. Germline V CDR1 and CDR2: SQVTM, ANQGSEA. V gave up 3 bases and J gave up 5 bases, with 10 bases separating them. CDR3 sequence (DNA): TGCAGCGTTGATGCAGGGGCTTATGGCTACACCTTC. This codes for CSVDAGAYGYTF.

The V call is TRBV11-2, the J call TRBJ1-5; the D is unclear. This CDR3 is 16 amino acids long. V was pared by 0 bases and J by 6 bases, with 15 bases between. CDR1 is SGHAT, CDR2 FQNNGV, per germline. CDR3 loop: CASSLDLGEVGQPQHF. In nucleotides, the CDR3 is TGTGCCAGCAGCTTAGATCTGGGTGAGGTGGGTCAGCCCCAGCATTTT.

This chain links TRBV29-1 with TRBJ1-1; the D gene is possibly TRBD1 (5 bases). V was clipped by 7 bases and J by 4 bases, with 28 bases between them. The CDR3 has 17 residues. Looked up from germline, CDR1 is SQVTM and CDR2 is ANQGSEA. The CDR3 protein is CSGSQGGGVGRITEAFF. In DNA form, the CDR3 reads TGCAGCGGTTCCCAGGGCGGGGGGGTTGGTCGAATCACTGAAGCTTTCTTT.

This chain connects TRBV5-1 to TRBJ2-3, with 9 bases that match TRBD1. The germline gives CDR1 SGHRS, CDR2 YFSETQ. The length of the CDR3 is 17 residues. V was pared by 3 bases and J by 5 bases, with 13 bases of the junction left unmatched. CDR3 in amino acids: CASSWPTGGDYLDTQYF. The CDR3 bases are TGCGCCAGCAGCTGGCCGACAGGGGGGGACTACCTAGATACGCAGTATTTT.

This sequence joins TRBV4-3 and TRBJ2-7, with 7 bases that match TRBD2. The CDR3 is 15 amino acids. Germline lookup yields CDR1 LGHNA and CDR2 YSLEER. V gave up 1 base and J gave up 3 bases; unmatched junction bases: 6. CDR3 in amino acids: CASSQGATGGYEQYF. The CDR3 DNA follows: TGCGCCAGCAGCCAAGGGGCGACGGGAGGCTACGAGCAGTACTTC.

V usage is TRBV11-2 and J usage is TRBJ2-7; maybe TRBD1 (5 bases). Germline loops: CDR1 SGHAT, CDR2 FQNNGV. The CDR3 is made up of 14 amino acids. The germline V and J ends were trimmed by 1 base and 5 bases, with 12 bases remaining between them. The DNA for the CDR3 is TGTGCCAGCAGCTTAGTCGTCAGGGCTCACGAGCAGTACTTC. The encoded protein is CASSLVVRAHEQYF. The full variable domain, its missing parts supplied by reference TRBV11-2 and TRBJ2-7, is EAGVAQSPRYKIIEKRQSVAFWCNPISGHATLYWYQQILGQGPKLLIQFQNNGVVDDSQLPKDRFSAERLKGVDSTLKIQPAKLEDSAVYLCASSLVVRAHEQYFGPGTRLTVT.

The chain uses TRBV13 and TRBJ2-2, with 10 bases fitting TRBD1. The V gene end was trimmed by 4 bases and the J gene end by 3 bases; junction bases not matched to a gene: 11. Germline CDR1 and CDR2: PRHDT and FYEKMQ (reference sequence). CDR3 length: 18 residues. The CDR3 is CASSSTGTGAVDTGELFF. CDR3 DNA sequence: TGTGCCAGCAGCTCAACCGGGACAGGGGCGGTTGACACCGGGGAGCTGTTTTTT.

This clone appeared once. The V gene is TRBV18, the J gene TRBJ1-2; D gene unclear. The CDR3 has 15 amino acids. Looked up from germline, CDR1 is KGHSH and CDR2 is LQKENI. Trimming took 1 base from V and 9 from J, leaving 18 bases between them. CDR3 protein: CASSPRSREKRRYTF. CDR3 DNA: TGTGCCAGCTCACCACGGTCACGGGAAAAGAGGCGCTACACCTTC.

The chain has TRBV10-1 and TRBJ2-2; 8 bases are shared with TRBD1. The V segment lost 0 bases and the J segment 7 bases; nucleotides outside the gene matches: 10. The CDR3 has 17 residues. Germline assignment: CDR1 WNHNN and CDR2 SYGVQD (reference sequence). The chain's CDR3 is CASSESWIGRGRGELFF. The CDR3 DNA follows: TGCGCCAGCAGTGAGTCGTGGATCGGCAGGGGGCGCGGGGAGCTGTTTTTT.

The rearrangement joins TRBV5-6 to TRBJ2-7; unclear D gene. CDR1 SGHDT and CDR2 YYEEEE come from the germline V gene. V lost 6 bases and J 0 bases, leaving 10 bases between the germline ends. CDR3 length: 13 amino acids. The CDR3 region is CASTIQSSYEQYF. The CDR3 DNA follows: TGTGCCAGCACCATACAGAGCTCCTACGAGCAGTACTTC. Using reference TRBV5-6 and TRBJ2-7 for the parts outside the CDR3, the full variable domain is DAGVTQSPTHLIKTRGQQVTLRCSPKSGHDTVSWYQQALGQGPQFIFQYYEEEERQRGNFPDRFSGHQFPNYSSELNVNALLLGDSALYLCASTIQSSYEQYFGPGTRLTVT.

The gene calls are TRBV4-1 and TRBJ2-7; 8 nucleotides agree with TRBD2. Germline CDR1 MGHRA, CDR2 YSYEKL. Losses at the gene ends were 1 base for V and 0 bases for J; bases not matched to a gene: 2. The CDR3 has 15 amino acids. CDR3 residues: CASSQVAGNSYEQYF. In nucleotides, the CDR3 is TGCGCCAGCAGCCAAGTAGCGGGAAACTCCTACGAGCAGTACTTC.

This chain connects TRBV6-5 to TRBJ2-1, with no clear D. The CDR3 consists of 13 residues. V lost 2 bases, J lost 6 bases, and 8 bases lay in between. Per the germline V gene, CDR1 is MNHEY and CDR2 is SVGAGI. CDR3 residues: CASSYGWPNEQFF. As DNA, the CDR3 is TGTGCCAGCAGTTACGGTTGGCCCAATGAGCAGTTCTTC.

The chain recombines TRBV18 with TRBJ1-4; D is ambiguous. Germline assignment: CDR1 KGHSH and CDR2 LQKENI. V lost 5 bases and J lost 0, with 13 bases in between. The CDR3 has 16 amino acids. The CDR3 coding sequence is TGTGCCAGCTCATCCTCGACTCCGGCAACTAATGAAAAACTGTTTTTT. Its translation: CASSSSTPATNEKLFF.

V usage is TRBV5-1 and J usage is TRBJ2-2; no clear D gene. The germline V gene encodes CDR1 SGHRS and CDR2 YFSETQ. V dropped 3 bases and J dropped 6 bases, with 12 bases sitting between them. The CDR3 totals 14 residues. The CDR3 sequence is CASSSEALAGELFF. The CDR3 nucleotides are TGCGCCAGCAGCTCTGAGGCGTTGGCCGGGGAGCTGTTTTTT.

J is TRBJ2-7 and V is TRBV6-1; TRBD2 is a possible D gene (6 bases). There are 13 residues in the CDR3. Germline V lookup: CDR1 MNHNS, CDR2 SASEGT. Trimming removed 0 bases at V and 3 bases at J, with 6 bases between. The CDR3 DNA reads as TGTGCCAGCAGTGAAGCTAGCGGCTACGAGCAGTACTTC. Its protein is CASSEASGYEQYF.

The chain has TRBV6-1 and TRBJ2-2; TRBD1 matches 7 bases. V lost 9 bases to trimming and J lost 0 bases; unmatched junction nucleotides: 7. This CDR3 contains 15 residues. Germline lookup yields CDR1 MNHNS and CDR2 SASEGT. This CDR3 reads CASTGARSNTGELFF. The DNA for the CDR3 is TGTGCCAGTACAGGGGCTCGTTCGAACACCGGGGAGCTGTTTTTT.

This clone was recorded once. The genes are TRBV7-9 and TRBJ1-5; D is perhaps TRBD1 (5 bases). Trimming removed 5 bases at V and 6 bases at J, with 11 bases between. The CDR3 runs 13 residues. Germline V gene data show CDR1 as SEHNR and CDR2 as FQNEAQ (reference sequence). CDR3 protein: CASSDQDSQPQHF. DNA for the CDR3: TGTGCCAGCAGCGACCAAGACAGTCAGCCCCAGCATTTT.

This sequence joins TRBV27 and TRBJ2-7; D perhaps matches TRBD1 (6 bases). The CDR3 is made up of 15 amino acids. Trimming took 7 bases from V and 3 from J, leaving 19 bases between them. Germline lookup yields CDR1 MNHEY and CDR2 SMNVEV (reference sequence). CDR3 in amino acids: CASTSYRTANYEQYF. CDR3 nucleotide sequence: TGTGCCAGCACCTCTTATCGGACAGCGAACTACGAGCAGTACTTC.

The chain combines TRBV30 with TRBJ2-7; tentative D call: TRBD1 (6 bases). V lost 1 base to trimming and J lost 5 bases, with 12 bases between them. CDR1 GTSNPN and CDR2 SVGIG come from the germline V gene (reference sequence). The CDR3 loop spans 13 amino acids. This CDR3 reads CAWSGRGGHEQYF. As DNA, the CDR3 is TGTGCCTGGAGTGGCAGGGGTGGCCACGAGCAGTACTTC.

This clone has more than one count but fewer than ten. The chain combines TRBV30 with TRBJ2-7; D gene unclear. The V end was cut by 0 bases, the J end by 0 bases, with 12 bases between. Germline CDR1 GTSNPN, CDR2 SVGIG (reference sequence). This CDR3 comprises 15 residues. The CDR3 region is CAWSVSPRSSYEQYF. CDR3 in DNA: TGTGCCTGGAGTGTAAGTCCTAGGAGCTCCTACGAGCAGTACTTC.